This T cell receptor (beta chain) was observed in a study of preoperative IRX-2 immunotherapy in early breast cancer. CDR3 length: 15 residues. Trimming left V 0 bases short and J 4 bases short, with 10 bases between. The germline CDR1 and CDR2 sequences are LNHNV and YYDKDF (reference sequence). This clone was observed a single time. Clones were sequenced by immunoSEQ multiplex PCR, and TCRdb holds only the in-frame ones, with some missing. Of around 34,000 clones in the sample, about 95% were seen once. Specified treatment: preoperative locoregional IRX-2 cytokine immunotherapy. The sample was gathered from a patient treated with IRX-2 immunotherapy. The TCR was taken from a human donor with breast cancer. V usage is TRBV15 and J usage is TRBJ1-5; D remains unclear. The CDR3 is CATSREGQRNQPQHF. In DNA, the CDR3 is TGTGCCACCAGCAGAGAGGGCCAACGGAATCAGCCCCAGCATTTT.